These T cell receptor beta chains were read from a single sample in a study of long-term antiretroviral therapy in people with HIV. Profiling relied on immunoSEQ multiplex PCR, and the TCRdb table lists in-frame clones only, not all of them. The sample yields about 36,000 clones, more than 80% seen once. Here the sequenced sample was unsorted PBMCs, taken 3.4 years after starting antiretroviral therapy. These receptors were taken from a man younger than 40 with HIV. Each CDR3 is given with its conserved first and last residue. The order of the fields is D gene, V gene, CDR3 length, clone size, J gene, CDR3 protein, CDR3 DNA. The D gene is left open where the match is weak. Size tells how often a clone was seen (once, few, many) or the class of an expanded clone, and some rows leave it out.

d_call: -; v_call: TRBV5-4; cdr3_length: 15; clone_size: -; j_call: TRBJ2-5; cdr3_aa: CASSLGSGARETQYF; cdr3_nt: TGTGCCAGCAGCTTAGGGTCAGGCGCAAGGGAGACCCAGTACTTC
d_call: -; v_call: TRBV7-3; cdr3_length: 13; clone_size: few; j_call: TRBJ1-3; cdr3_aa: CASSPDKGNTIYF; cdr3_nt: TGTGCCAGCAGCCCGGACAAAGGAAACACCATATATTTT
d_call: -; v_call: TRBV7-2; cdr3_length: 13; clone_size: few; j_call: TRBJ2-7; cdr3_aa: CASSLRADYEQYF; cdr3_nt: TGTGCCAGCAGCTTAAGGGCGGATTACGAGCAGTACTTC
d_call: -; v_call: TRBV2; cdr3_length: 14; clone_size: -; j_call: TRBJ2-3; cdr3_aa: CASTVGTSTDTQYF; cdr3_nt: TGTGCCAGCACCGTGGGGACTAGCACAGATACGCAGTATTTT
d_call: -; v_call: TRBV27; cdr3_length: 14; clone_size: once; j_call: TRBJ2-2; cdr3_aa: CASSLYRETGELFF; cdr3_nt: TGTGCCAGCAGTTTATACAGGGAAACCGGGGAGCTGTTTTTT
d_call: -; v_call: TRBV18; cdr3_length: 15; clone_size: -; j_call: TRBJ1-1; cdr3_aa: CASSPSVQPNTEAFF; cdr3_nt: TGTGCCAGCTCACCCTCGGTGCAACCGAACACTGAAGCTTTCTTT
d_call: TRBD2; v_call: TRBV5-1; cdr3_length: 17; clone_size: once; j_call: TRBJ2-1; cdr3_aa: CASSLLGLTSGRNEQFF; cdr3_nt: TGCGCCAGCAGCTTGCTCGGTTTAACTAGCGGGCGGAATGAGCAGTTCTTC
d_call: TRBD1; v_call: TRBV5-8; cdr3_length: 14; clone_size: once; j_call: TRBJ1-5; cdr3_aa: CASSLDRGNQPQHF; cdr3_nt: TGTGCCAGCAGCTTAGACAGGGGCAATCAGCCCCAGCATTTT
d_call: -; v_call: TRBV7-2; cdr3_length: 15; clone_size: -; j_call: TRBJ1-1; cdr3_aa: CASSLGVGGGTEAFF; cdr3_nt: TGTGCCAGCAGCTTAGGAGTGGGAGGGGGCACTGAAGCTTTCTTT
d_call: TRBD1; v_call: TRBV10-3; cdr3_length: 15; clone_size: -; j_call: TRBJ1-4; cdr3_aa: CATRQGERTNEKLFF; cdr3_nt: TGTGCCACGAGACAGGGGGAAAGAACTAATGAAAAACTGTTTTTT
d_call: -; v_call: TRBV6-1; cdr3_length: 12; clone_size: -; j_call: TRBJ1-2; cdr3_aa: CASSDVNYGYTF; cdr3_nt: TGTGCCAGCAGTGATGTGAACTATGGCTACACCTTC
d_call: -; v_call: TRBV7-8; cdr3_length: 13; clone_size: few; j_call: TRBJ2-7; cdr3_aa: CASSLSGSYEQYF; cdr3_nt: TGTGCCAGCAGCTTATCCGGATCCTACGAGCAGTACTTC
d_call: TRBD1; v_call: TRBV9; cdr3_length: 16; clone_size: -; j_call: TRBJ1-3; cdr3_aa: CASSRTDRDSGNTIYF; cdr3_nt: TGTGCCAGCAGCAGAACGGACAGGGACTCTGGAAACACCATATATTTT
d_call: -; v_call: TRBV18; cdr3_length: 14; clone_size: few; j_call: TRBJ1-2; cdr3_aa: CASSPPGWDYGYTF; cdr3_nt: TGTGCCAGCTCACCACCGGGATGGGACTATGGCTACACCTTC
d_call: -; v_call: TRBV6-5; cdr3_length: 15; clone_size: few; j_call: TRBJ1-2; cdr3_aa: CASSSPKGGRYGYTF; cdr3_nt: TGTGCCAGCAGTTCCCCCAAGGGAGGGCGCTATGGCTACACCTTC
d_call: TRBD2; v_call: TRBV7-8; cdr3_length: 16; clone_size: -; j_call: TRBJ2-1; cdr3_aa: CASSNPGLAGYNEQFF; cdr3_nt: TGTGCCAGCAGCAACCCGGGACTAGCGGGGTACAATGAGCAGTTCTTC
d_call: -; v_call: TRBV21-1; cdr3_length: 13; clone_size: -; j_call: TRBJ1-2; cdr3_aa: CASSNCCSYGYTF; cdr3_nt: TGTGCCAGCAGCAATTGTTGCTCCTATGGCTACACCTTC
d_call: -; v_call: TRBV4-2; cdr3_length: 19; clone_size: -; j_call: TRBJ1-3; cdr3_aa: CASSQGAVTGRPSGNTIYF; cdr3_nt: TGTGCCAGCAGCCAAGGAGCCGTGACCGGCCGGCCCTCTGGAAACACCATATATTTT
d_call: TRBD1; v_call: TRBV6-5; cdr3_length: 14; clone_size: -; j_call: TRBJ1-5; cdr3_aa: CASRNGQGGQPQHF; cdr3_nt: TGTGCCAGCAGGAATGGACAGGGAGGTCAGCCCCAGCATTTT
d_call: TRBD2; v_call: TRBV5-1; cdr3_length: 17; clone_size: few; j_call: TRBJ2-2; cdr3_aa: CASSLGSGRIDTGELFF; cdr3_nt: TGCGCCAGCAGCTTGGGTAGCGGGAGGATCGACACCGGGGAGCTGTTTTTT
d_call: -; v_call: TRBV28; cdr3_length: 14; clone_size: -; j_call: TRBJ2-7; cdr3_aa: CASSSTGRTYEQYF; cdr3_nt: TGTGCCAGCAGTTCCACGGGACGGACCTACGAGCAGTACTTC
d_call: TRBD1; v_call: TRBV19; cdr3_length: 14; clone_size: -; j_call: TRBJ2-5; cdr3_aa: CASGTGANQETQYF; cdr3_nt: TGTGCCAGTGGTACAGGGGCGAACCAAGAGACCCAGTACTTC
d_call: TRBD2; v_call: TRBV7-2; cdr3_length: 18; clone_size: -; j_call: TRBJ2-6; cdr3_aa: CASSPKGRENSGANVLTF; cdr3_nt: TGTGCCAGCAGCCCGAAGGGGAGGGAAAACTCTGGGGCCAACGTCCTGACTTTC
d_call: -; v_call: TRBV19; cdr3_length: 15; clone_size: -; j_call: TRBJ1-5; cdr3_aa: CASSIESGNQLPQHF; cdr3_nt: TGTGCCAGTAGTATAGAATCAGGGAATCAACTGCCCCAGCATTTT
d_call: -; v_call: TRBV18; cdr3_length: 17; clone_size: -; j_call: TRBJ1-1; cdr3_aa: CASSPQQGVGLKLEAFF; cdr3_nt: TGTGCCAGCTCACCTCAACAGGGAGTCGGGTTGAAGCTTGAAGCTTTCTTT
d_call: -; v_call: TRBV5-6; cdr3_length: 14; clone_size: -; j_call: TRBJ2-2; cdr3_aa: CASSLGPGTGELFF; cdr3_nt: TGTGCCAGCAGCTTAGGACCGGGGACCGGGGAGCTGTTTTTT
d_call: TRBD1; v_call: TRBV7-9; cdr3_length: 15; clone_size: -; j_call: TRBJ2-7; cdr3_aa: CASSLTGALSYEQYF; cdr3_nt: TGTGCCAGCAGCTTGACAGGGGCCCTCTCCTACGAGCAGTACTTC
d_call: -; v_call: TRBV12-5; cdr3_length: 13; clone_size: -; j_call: TRBJ2-1; cdr3_aa: CASGSPGLGEQFF; cdr3_nt: TGTGCTAGTGGTTCCCCTGGTTTGGGTGAGCAGTTCTTC
d_call: -; v_call: TRBV19; cdr3_length: 15; clone_size: -; j_call: TRBJ2-3; cdr3_aa: CASIPTGVPTDTQYF; cdr3_nt: TGTGCCAGTATCCCTACTGGGGTACCCACAGATACGCAGTATTTT
d_call: -; v_call: TRBV5-6; cdr3_length: 15; clone_size: few; j_call: TRBJ2-7; cdr3_aa: CASSLSRVNFYEQYF; cdr3_nt: TGTGCCAGCAGCTTGAGTCGGGTAAATTTCTACGAGCAGTACTTC
d_call: -; v_call: TRBV27; cdr3_length: 14; clone_size: -; j_call: TRBJ1-1; cdr3_aa: CASSLMPRDTEAFF; cdr3_nt: TGTGCCAGCAGTTTGATGCCCAGAGACACTGAAGCTTTCTTT
d_call: TRBD1; v_call: TRBV29-1; cdr3_length: 16; clone_size: once; j_call: TRBJ1-2; cdr3_aa: CSVFGQTGDSNYGYTF; cdr3_nt: TGCAGCGTATTCGGACAGACAGGGGACTCTAACTATGGCTACACCTTC
d_call: TRBD1; v_call: TRBV18; cdr3_length: 15; clone_size: -; j_call: TRBJ2-7; cdr3_aa: CASSPGTGVTYEQYF; cdr3_nt: TGTGCCAGCTCACCCGGGACAGGGGTGACCTACGAGCAGTACTTC
d_call: -; v_call: TRBV6-1; cdr3_length: 12; clone_size: -; j_call: TRBJ2-7; cdr3_aa: CASSHRNYEQYF; cdr3_nt: TGTGCCAGCAGTCACCGGAACTACGAGCAGTACTTC
d_call: -; v_call: TRBV9; cdr3_length: 12; clone_size: once; j_call: TRBJ2-2; cdr3_aa: CASSVPGGELFF; cdr3_nt: TGTGCCAGCAGCGTCCCAGGGGGGGAGCTGTTTTTT
d_call: -; v_call: TRBV29-1; cdr3_length: 12; clone_size: -; j_call: TRBJ2-1; cdr3_aa: CSVEADWDEQFF; cdr3_nt: TGCAGCGTTGAAGCCGACTGGGATGAGCAGTTCTTC
d_call: -; v_call: TRBV20-1; cdr3_length: 10; clone_size: few; j_call: TRBJ1-2; cdr3_aa: CSAFAYGYTF; cdr3_nt: TGCAGTGCTTTCGCGTATGGCTACACCTTC
d_call: -; v_call: TRBV11-2; cdr3_length: 12; clone_size: -; j_call: TRBJ2-3; cdr3_aa: CASSSSSSTQYF; cdr3_nt: TGTGCCAGCAGCTCCTCTAGCAGTACGCAGTATTTT
d_call: -; v_call: TRBV5-1; cdr3_length: 11; clone_size: -; j_call: TRBJ1-2; cdr3_aa: CASSLDRGYTF; cdr3_nt: TGCGCCAGCAGCTTGGACAGGGGCTACACCTTC
d_call: -; v_call: TRBV2; cdr3_length: 14; clone_size: few; j_call: TRBJ1-1; cdr3_aa: CASRYRVRNTEAFF; cdr3_nt: TGTGCCAGCAGATACAGGGTACGGAACACTGAAGCTTTCTTT
d_call: TRBD1; v_call: TRBV7-2; cdr3_length: 16; clone_size: -; j_call: TRBJ1-1; cdr3_aa: CASSLGRGQGLPEAFF; cdr3_nt: TGTGCCAGCAGCTTAGGGCGTGGACAGGGGCTCCCTGAAGCTTTCTTT
d_call: -; v_call: TRBV5-1; cdr3_length: 16; clone_size: -; j_call: TRBJ2-3; cdr3_aa: CASSSGSHTSTDTQYF; cdr3_nt: TGCGCCAGCAGCTCCGGGTCCCATACTAGCACAGATACGCAGTATTTT
d_call: -; v_call: TRBV30; cdr3_length: 14; clone_size: -; j_call: TRBJ1-3; cdr3_aa: CAWTPEAYGNTIYF; cdr3_nt: TGTGCCTGGACCCCCGAGGCTTACGGAAACACCATATATTTT
d_call: TRBD1; v_call: TRBV7-9; cdr3_length: 15; clone_size: -; j_call: TRBJ1-4; cdr3_aa: CASSLRGQSNEKLFF; cdr3_nt: TGTGCCAGCAGCTTAAGGGGACAGAGTAATGAAAAACTGTTTTTT
d_call: TRBD2; v_call: TRBV9; cdr3_length: 15; clone_size: -; j_call: TRBJ2-1; cdr3_aa: CASSATSGRNNEQFF; cdr3_nt: TGTGCCAGCAGCGCGACTAGCGGGAGAAACAATGAGCAGTTCTTC
d_call: -; v_call: TRBV4-3; cdr3_length: 13; clone_size: -; j_call: TRBJ1-1; cdr3_aa: CASSQDMGRWAFF; cdr3_nt: TGCGCCAGCAGCCAAGATATGGGACGATGGGCTTTCTTT
d_call: TRBD1; v_call: TRBV28; cdr3_length: 14; clone_size: -; j_call: TRBJ1-2; cdr3_aa: CASSFPDRAVGYTF; cdr3_nt: TGTGCCAGCAGTTTCCCGGACAGGGCTGTTGGCTACACCTTC
d_call: TRBD1; v_call: TRBV6-6; cdr3_length: 12; clone_size: -; j_call: TRBJ2-7; cdr3_aa: CATRDSSYEQYF; cdr3_nt: TGTGCCACTCGGGACAGTTCCTACGAGCAGTACTTC
d_call: TRBD2; v_call: TRBV27; cdr3_length: 15; clone_size: -; j_call: TRBJ2-3; cdr3_aa: CASSQGTSGRNTQYF; cdr3_nt: TGTGCCAGCAGCCAGGGGACTAGCGGGAGAAATACGCAGTATTTT
d_call: TRBD2; v_call: TRBV19; cdr3_length: 17; clone_size: -; j_call: TRBJ2-3; cdr3_aa: CASSPGLAAGSTDTQYF; cdr3_nt: TGTGCCAGTAGCCCGGGACTAGCGGCCGGAAGCACAGATACGCAGTATTTT
d_call: -; v_call: TRBV5-6; cdr3_length: 15; clone_size: -; j_call: TRBJ2-1; cdr3_aa: CASSFGPGGNNEQFF; cdr3_nt: -
d_call: -; v_call: TRBV7-9; cdr3_length: 14; clone_size: -; j_call: TRBJ2-2; cdr3_aa: CASRYQTATGELFF; cdr3_nt: TGTGCCAGCAGGTACCAGACAGCCACCGGGGAGCTGTTTTTT
d_call: -; v_call: TRBV27; cdr3_length: 15; clone_size: -; j_call: TRBJ2-7; cdr3_aa: CASSINREISYEQYF; cdr3_nt: TGTGCCAGCAGTATCAACAGGGAAATTTCCTACGAGCAGTACTTC
d_call: -; v_call: TRBV28; cdr3_length: 13; clone_size: -; j_call: TRBJ2-1; cdr3_aa: CASSPSSYNEQFF; cdr3_nt: TGTGCCAGCAGTCCGAGCTCCTACAATGAGCAGTTCTTC
d_call: TRBD1; v_call: TRBV5-5; cdr3_length: 18; clone_size: -; j_call: TRBJ2-7; cdr3_aa: CASSFPPGTDLILYEQYF; cdr3_nt: TGTGCCAGCAGCTTCCCCCCCGGGACAGACCTTATCCTCTACGAGCAGTACTTC
d_call: -; v_call: TRBV6-5; cdr3_length: 14; clone_size: once; j_call: TRBJ1-1; cdr3_aa: CASSMSSGTTEAFF; cdr3_nt: TGTGCCAGCAGTATGAGCTCAGGGACCACTGAAGCTTTCTTT